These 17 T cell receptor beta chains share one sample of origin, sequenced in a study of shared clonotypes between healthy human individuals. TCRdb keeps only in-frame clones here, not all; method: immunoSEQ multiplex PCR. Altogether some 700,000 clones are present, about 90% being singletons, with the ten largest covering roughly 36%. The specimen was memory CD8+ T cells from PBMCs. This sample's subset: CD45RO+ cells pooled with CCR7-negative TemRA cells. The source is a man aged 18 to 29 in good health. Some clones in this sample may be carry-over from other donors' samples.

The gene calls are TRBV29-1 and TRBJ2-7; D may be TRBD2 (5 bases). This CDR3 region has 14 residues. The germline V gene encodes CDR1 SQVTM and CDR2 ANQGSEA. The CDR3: CSALSRETAYEQYF. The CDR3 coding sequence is TGCTCAGCGTTATCCCGGGAAACGGCCTACGAGCAGTACTTC.

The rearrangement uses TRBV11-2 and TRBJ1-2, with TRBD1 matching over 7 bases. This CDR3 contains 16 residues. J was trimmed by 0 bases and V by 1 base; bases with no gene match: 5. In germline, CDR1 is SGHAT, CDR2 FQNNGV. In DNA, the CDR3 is TGTGCCAGCAGCTTAGGTCAGGGACAGACTAACTATGGCTACACCTTC. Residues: CASSLGQGQTNYGYTF.

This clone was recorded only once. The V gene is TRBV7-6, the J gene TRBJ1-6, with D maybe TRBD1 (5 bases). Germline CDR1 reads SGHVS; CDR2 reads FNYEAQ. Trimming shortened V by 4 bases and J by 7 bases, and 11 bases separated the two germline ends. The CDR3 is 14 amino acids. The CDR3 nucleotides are TGTGCCAGCAGCTGGGACGGAGTAAATTCACCCCTCCACTTT. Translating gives CASSWDGVNSPLHF.

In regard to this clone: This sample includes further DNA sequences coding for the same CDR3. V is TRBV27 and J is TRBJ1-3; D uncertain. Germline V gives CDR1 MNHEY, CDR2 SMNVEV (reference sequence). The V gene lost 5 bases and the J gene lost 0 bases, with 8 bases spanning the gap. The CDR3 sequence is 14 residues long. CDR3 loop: CASSPRSSGNTIYF. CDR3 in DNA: TGTGCCAGCAGTCCTCGGAGCTCTGGAAACACCATATATTTT.

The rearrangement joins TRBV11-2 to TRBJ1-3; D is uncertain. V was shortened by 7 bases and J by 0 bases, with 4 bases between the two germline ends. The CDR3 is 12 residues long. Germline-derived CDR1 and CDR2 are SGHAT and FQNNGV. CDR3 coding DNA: TGTGCCAGCAAGGGCTCTGGAAACACCATATATTTT. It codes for CASKGSGNTIYF.

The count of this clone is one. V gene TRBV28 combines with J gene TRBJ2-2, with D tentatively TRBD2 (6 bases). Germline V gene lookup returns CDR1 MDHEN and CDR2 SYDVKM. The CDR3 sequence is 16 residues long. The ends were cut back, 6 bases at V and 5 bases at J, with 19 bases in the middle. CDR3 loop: CASRPPPGLPTGELFF. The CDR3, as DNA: TGTGCCAGCAGGCCGCCTCCGGGACTCCCAACCGGGGAGCTGTTTTTT.

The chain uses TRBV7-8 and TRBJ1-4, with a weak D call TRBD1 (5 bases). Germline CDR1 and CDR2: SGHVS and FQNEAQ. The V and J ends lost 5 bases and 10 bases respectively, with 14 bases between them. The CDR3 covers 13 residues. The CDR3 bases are TGTGCCAGCAGCGGGCAGGAGGGGTCAAAACTGTTTTTT. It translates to CASSGQEGSKLFF.

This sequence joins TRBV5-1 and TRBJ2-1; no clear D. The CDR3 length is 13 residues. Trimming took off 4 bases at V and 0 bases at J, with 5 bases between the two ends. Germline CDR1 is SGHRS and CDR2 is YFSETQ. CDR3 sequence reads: CASSPNSYNEQFF. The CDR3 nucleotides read TGCGCCAGCAGCCCTAACTCCTACAATGAGCAGTTCTTC.

CDR3 DNA sequence: TGTGCCAGCAGCTCACTAGAGGGGTCGCAGCCCCAGCATTTT. Protein sequence: CASSSLEGSQPQHF. The chain employs TRBV2 and TRBJ1-5; the D gene is possibly TRBD1 (5 bases). The CDR3 loop spans 14 amino acids. Between the trimmed V and J ends, which lost 6 bases and 7 bases, there was a span of 16 bases. Germline values: CDR1 SNHLY, CDR2 FYNNEI.

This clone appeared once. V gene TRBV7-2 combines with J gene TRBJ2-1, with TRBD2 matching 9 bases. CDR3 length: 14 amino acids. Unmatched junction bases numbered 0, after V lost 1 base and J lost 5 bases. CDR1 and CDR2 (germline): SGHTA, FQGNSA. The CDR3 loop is CASSLVAGDNEQFF. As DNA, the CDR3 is TGTGCCAGCAGCTTAGTAGCGGGGGACAATGAGCAGTTCTTC.

The CDR3 coding sequence is TGTGCCAGTAAAGAGACAGGGGTTTACTACGAGCAGTACTTC. This sequence encodes CASKETGVYYEQYF. The rearrangement uses TRBV19 and TRBJ2-7, with 8 nucleotides matching TRBD1. After removal of 7 bases from V and 3 bases from J, the junction contained 8 bases not matched to a gene. Per the germline V gene, CDR1 is LNHDA and CDR2 is SQIVND (reference sequence). This CDR3 region has 14 residues.

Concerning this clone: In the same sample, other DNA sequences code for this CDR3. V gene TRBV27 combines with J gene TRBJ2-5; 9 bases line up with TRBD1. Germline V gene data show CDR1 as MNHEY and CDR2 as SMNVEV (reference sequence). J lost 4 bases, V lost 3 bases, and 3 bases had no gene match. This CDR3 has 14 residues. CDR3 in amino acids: CASSLGQGRETQYF. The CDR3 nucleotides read TGTGCCAGCAGTTTGGGACAGGGACGAGAGACCCAGTACTTC.

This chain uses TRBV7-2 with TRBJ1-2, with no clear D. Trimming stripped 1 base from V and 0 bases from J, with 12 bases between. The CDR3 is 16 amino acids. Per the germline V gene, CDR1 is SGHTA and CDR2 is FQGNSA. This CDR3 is CASSLGHTPTNYGYTF. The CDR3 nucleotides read TGTGCCAGCAGCTTAGGTCATACACCGACTAACTATGGCTACACCTTC.

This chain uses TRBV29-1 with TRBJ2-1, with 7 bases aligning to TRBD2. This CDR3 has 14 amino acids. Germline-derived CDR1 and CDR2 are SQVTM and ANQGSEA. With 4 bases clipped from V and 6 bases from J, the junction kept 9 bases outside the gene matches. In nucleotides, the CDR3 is TGCAGCGTTGTCCTAGCGGAGCGGGTCAATGAGCAGTTCTTC. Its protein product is CSVVLAERVNEQFF.

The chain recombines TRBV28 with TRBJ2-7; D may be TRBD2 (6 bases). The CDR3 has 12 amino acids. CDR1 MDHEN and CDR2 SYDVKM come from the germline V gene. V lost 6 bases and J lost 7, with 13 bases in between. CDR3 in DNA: TGTGCCAGCAGCAAAAGGCGGGGTGAGCAGTACTTC. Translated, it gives CASSKRRGEQYF.

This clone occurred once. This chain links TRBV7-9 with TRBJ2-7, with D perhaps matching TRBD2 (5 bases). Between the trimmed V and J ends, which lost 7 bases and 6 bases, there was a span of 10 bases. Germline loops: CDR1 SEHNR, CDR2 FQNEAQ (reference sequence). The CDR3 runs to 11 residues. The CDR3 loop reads CASTVGLEQYF. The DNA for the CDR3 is TGTGCCAGCACCGTAGGACTCGAGCAGTACTTC.

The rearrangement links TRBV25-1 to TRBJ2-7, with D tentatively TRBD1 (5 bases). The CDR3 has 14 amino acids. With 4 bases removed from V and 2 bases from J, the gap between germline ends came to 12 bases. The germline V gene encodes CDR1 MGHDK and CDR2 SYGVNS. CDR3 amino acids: CASSAFQGPYEQYF. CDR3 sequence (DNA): TGTGCCAGCAGTGCTTTCCAGGGTCCCTACGAGCAGTACTTC.